This T cell receptor beta chain derives from a study of blood T cells in healthy people across ages. Regarding the study as a whole: Per million T cells, the diversity of TCR beta decreased roughly linearly as age advanced.

This CDR3 has 13 amino acids. Trimming pared 5 bases from V and 3 bases from J, leaving 11 bases between. Germline CDR1 and CDR2: SGHTA and FQGNSA. This clonotype was counted ten times or more. Its antigen remains unknown. Each donor supplied approximately 10 milliliters of peripheral blood. In each sample, at least 6 million PBMCs were isolated. A J-beta primer mix and a sample-barcoded 5' primer were used in a second PCR of about 7 to 12 cycles. TCRdb re-called the 5' RACE reads through MiXCR, storing one row per CDR3 protein. The sample has about 650,000 distinct CDR3 sequences; about 30% are singletons.

Material: blood. The TCR originated in a woman older than 75 in good health. The rearrangement uses TRBV7-2 and TRBJ2-7, with D possibly matching TRBD1 (6 bases). CDR3 residues: CASSPSTGYEQYF. The CDR3 DNA follows: TGTGCCAGCAGCCCATCGACAGGCTACGAGCAGTACTTC. The whole variable domain, remainder taken from reference TRBV7-2 and TRBJ2-7, is GAGVSQSPSNKVTEKGKDVELRCDPISGHTALYWYRQSLGQGLEFLIYFQGNSAPDKSGLPSDRFSAERTGGSVSTLTIQRTQQEDSAVYLCASSPSTGYEQYFGPGTRLTVT.